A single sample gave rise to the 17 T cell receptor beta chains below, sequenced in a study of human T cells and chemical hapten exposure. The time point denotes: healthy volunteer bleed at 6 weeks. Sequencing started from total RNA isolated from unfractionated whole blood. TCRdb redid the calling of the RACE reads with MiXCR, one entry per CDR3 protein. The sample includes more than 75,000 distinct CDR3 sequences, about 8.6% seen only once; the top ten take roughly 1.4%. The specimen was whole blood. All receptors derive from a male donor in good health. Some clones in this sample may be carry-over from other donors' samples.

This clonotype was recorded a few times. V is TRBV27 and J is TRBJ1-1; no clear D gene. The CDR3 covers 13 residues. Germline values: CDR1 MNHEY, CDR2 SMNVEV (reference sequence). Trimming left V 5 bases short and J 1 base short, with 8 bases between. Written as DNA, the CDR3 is TGTGCCAGCAGTCCTTCCGGGAACACTGAAGCTTTCTTT. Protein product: CASSPSGNTEAFF.

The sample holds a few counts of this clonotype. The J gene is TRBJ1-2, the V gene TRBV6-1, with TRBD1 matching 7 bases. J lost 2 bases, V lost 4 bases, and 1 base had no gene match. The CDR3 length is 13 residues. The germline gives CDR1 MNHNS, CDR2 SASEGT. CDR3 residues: CASSVTGNYGYTF. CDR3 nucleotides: TGTGCCAGCAGTGTGACAGGGAACTATGGCTACACCTTC.

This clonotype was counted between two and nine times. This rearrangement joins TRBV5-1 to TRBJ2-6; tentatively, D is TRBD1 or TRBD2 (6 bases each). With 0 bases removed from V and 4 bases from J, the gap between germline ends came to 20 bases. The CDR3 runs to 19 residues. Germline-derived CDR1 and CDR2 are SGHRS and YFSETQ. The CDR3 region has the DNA TGCGCCAGCAGCTTGGAATCCGGGACACGGGGGTCGGGGGCCAACGTCCTGACTTTC. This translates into CASSLESGTRGSGANVLTF.

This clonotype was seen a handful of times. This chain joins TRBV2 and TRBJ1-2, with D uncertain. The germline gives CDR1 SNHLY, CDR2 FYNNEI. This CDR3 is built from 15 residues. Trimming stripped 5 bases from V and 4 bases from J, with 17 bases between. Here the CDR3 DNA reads TGTGCCAGCAGTCCAACCGGGTCTCAGAGCTATGGCTACACCTTC. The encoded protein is CASSPTGSQSYGYTF.

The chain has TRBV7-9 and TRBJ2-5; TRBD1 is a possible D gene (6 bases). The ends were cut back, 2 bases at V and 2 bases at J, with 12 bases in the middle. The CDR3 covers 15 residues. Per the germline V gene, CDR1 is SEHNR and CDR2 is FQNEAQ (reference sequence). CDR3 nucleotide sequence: TGTGCCAGCAGCTTACTGGCCACAGGGCAAGAGACCCAGTACTTC. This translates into CASSLLATGQETQYF.

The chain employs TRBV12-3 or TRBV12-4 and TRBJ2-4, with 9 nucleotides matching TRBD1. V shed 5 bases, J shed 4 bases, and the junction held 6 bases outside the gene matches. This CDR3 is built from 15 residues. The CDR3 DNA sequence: TGTGCCAGCAGTACCGCCGGGACAGGGAAAAACATTCAGTACTTC. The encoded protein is CASSTAGTGKNIQYF.

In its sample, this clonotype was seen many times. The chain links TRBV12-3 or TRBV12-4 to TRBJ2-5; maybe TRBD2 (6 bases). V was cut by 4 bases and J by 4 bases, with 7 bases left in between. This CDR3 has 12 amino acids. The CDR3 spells CASSYGGETQYF. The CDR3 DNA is TGTGCCAGCAGTTACGGGGGAGAGACCCAGTACTTC.

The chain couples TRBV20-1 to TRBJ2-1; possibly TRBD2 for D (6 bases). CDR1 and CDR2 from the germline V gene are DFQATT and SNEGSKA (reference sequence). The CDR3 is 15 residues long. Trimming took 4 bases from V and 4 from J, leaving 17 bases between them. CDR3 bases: TGCAGTGCTAAAGCTGGGGGAGGCCAGTACAATGAGCAGTTCTTC. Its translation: CSAKAGGGQYNEQFF.

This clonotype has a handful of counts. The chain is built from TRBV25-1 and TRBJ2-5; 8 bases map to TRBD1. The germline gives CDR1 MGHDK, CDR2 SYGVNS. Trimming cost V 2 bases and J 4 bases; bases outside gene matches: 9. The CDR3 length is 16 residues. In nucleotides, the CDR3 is TGTGCCAGCAGTGAACTGAGGGCAGGGGGCGGAGAGACCCAGTACTTC. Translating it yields CASSELRAGGGETQYF.

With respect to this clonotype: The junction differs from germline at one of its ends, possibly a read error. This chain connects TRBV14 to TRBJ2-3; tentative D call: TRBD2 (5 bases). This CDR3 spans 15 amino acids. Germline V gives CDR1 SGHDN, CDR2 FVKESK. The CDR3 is CASRTATSSTDTQYF. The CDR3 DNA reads TGTGCCAGCAGAACAGCGACTTCTAGCACAGATACGCAGTATTTC.

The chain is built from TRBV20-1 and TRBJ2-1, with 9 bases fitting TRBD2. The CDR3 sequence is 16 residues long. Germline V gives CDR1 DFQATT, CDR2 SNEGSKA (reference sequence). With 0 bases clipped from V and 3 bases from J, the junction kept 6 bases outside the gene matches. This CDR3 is CSARDPTSGHYNEQFF. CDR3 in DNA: TGCAGTGCTAGAGATCCCACTAGCGGGCACTACAATGAGCAGTTCTTC.

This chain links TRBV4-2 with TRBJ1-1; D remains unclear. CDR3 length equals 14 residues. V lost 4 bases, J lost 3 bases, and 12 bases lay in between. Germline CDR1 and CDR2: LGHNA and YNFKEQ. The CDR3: CASSPQVEDTEAFF. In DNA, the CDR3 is TGTGCCAGCAGCCCCCAAGTTGAGGACACTGAAGCTTTCTTT.

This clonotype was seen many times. The CDR3 DNA is TGTGCCAGCAGCTTAAGCGAGAATCAGCCCCAGCATTTT. Translated: CASSLSENQPQHF. The chain uses TRBV7-2 and TRBJ1-5; D is unresolved. CDR3 length: 13 amino acids. The germline V and J ends were trimmed by 2 bases and 4 bases, with 6 bases remaining between them. Germline V gives CDR1 SGHTA, CDR2 FQGNSA.

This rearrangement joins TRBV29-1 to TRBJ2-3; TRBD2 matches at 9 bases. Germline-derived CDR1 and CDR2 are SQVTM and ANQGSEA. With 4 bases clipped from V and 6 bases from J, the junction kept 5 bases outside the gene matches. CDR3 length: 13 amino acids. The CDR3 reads CSVGLAARDTQYF. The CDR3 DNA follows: TGCAGCGTTGGACTAGCGGCGCGGGATACGCAGTATTTT.

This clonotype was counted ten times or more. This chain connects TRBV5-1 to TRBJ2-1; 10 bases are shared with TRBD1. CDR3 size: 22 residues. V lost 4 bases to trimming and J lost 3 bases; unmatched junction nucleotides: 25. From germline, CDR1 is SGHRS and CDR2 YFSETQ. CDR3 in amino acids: CASSPETGGAERLPPLYNEQFF. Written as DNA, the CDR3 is TGCGCCAGCAGCCCCGAGACAGGGGGCGCGGAGCGCTTACCCCCACTCTACAATGAGCAGTTCTTC.

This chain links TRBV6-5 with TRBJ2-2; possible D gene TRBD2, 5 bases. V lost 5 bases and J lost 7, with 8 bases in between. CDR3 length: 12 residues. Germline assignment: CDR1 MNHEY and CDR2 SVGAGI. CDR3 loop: CASSNGGGELFF. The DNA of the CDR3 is TGTGCCAGCAGTAACGGAGGCGGGGAGCTGTTTTTT.

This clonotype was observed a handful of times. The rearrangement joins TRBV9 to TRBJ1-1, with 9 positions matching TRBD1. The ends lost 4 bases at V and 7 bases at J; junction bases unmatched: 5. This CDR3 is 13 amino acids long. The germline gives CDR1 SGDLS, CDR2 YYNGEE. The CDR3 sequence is CASSPQGAGEAFF. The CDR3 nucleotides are TGTGCCAGCAGCCCACAGGGGGCTGGTGAAGCTTTCTTT. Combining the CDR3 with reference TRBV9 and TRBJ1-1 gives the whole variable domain DSGVTQTPKHLITATGQRVTLRCSPRSGDLSVYWYQQSLDQGLQFLIQYYNGEERAKGNILERFSAQQFPDLHSELNLSSLELGDSALYFCASSPQGAGEAFFGQGTRLTVV.